The clone carrying this T cell receptor (beta chain) was detected only once. Its antigen remains unidentified. Germline V gene lookup returns CDR1 SGDLS and CDR2 YYNGEE. V lost 4 bases, J lost 6 bases, and 11 bases lay in between. The CDR3 spans 13 residues. This record belongs to a study of shared clonotypes between healthy human individuals. Study results and limitations: Among non-shared clonotypes, generation probabilities were lower than among those shared by all four donors.

Clones were sequenced by immunoSEQ multiplex PCR, and TCRdb holds only the in-frame ones, with some missing. The sample has millions of clones, around nine tenths seen once; the top ten hold around 0.14%. This TCR came from a man aged 18 to 29 in good health. Sequencing was carried out using naive CD4+ T cells sorted from blood. This sample's subset: CD45RA+ positively selected. The chain uses TRBV9 and TRBJ1-5; the D gene is possibly TRBD1 (5 bases). CDR3 loop: CASSPLGGQPQHF. The CDR3 bases are TGTGCCAGCAGCCCCTTGGGGGGTCAGCCCCAGCATTTT.